This note documents a single TCR beta chain sequence. Its antigen remains unidentified. The data were obtained in a study of Ad26.COV2.S vaccination and SARS-CoV-2 variants. The wider study: Donor was one of the participants in the Ad26.COV2.S arm of the COV1001 trial. Ad26.COV2.S was injected intramuscularly once or twice, 56 days apart.

Treatment noted: roughly 18 received Ad26.COV2.S at low or high dose, single or two shots; 5 received placebo; per-sample allocation not given. Day 63 after the first vaccine or placebo injection was the time point for sampling. The study used a vaccine consisting of an Ad26 vector that expressed Wuhan-strain SARS-CoV-2 spike. Broader study findings: Substantial breadth was reportedly displayed by spike-specific CD8+ and CD4+ T cell responses after vaccination.

V lost 4 bases to trimming and J lost 1 base, with 17 bases between them. This CDR3 has 16 residues. Germline assignment: CDR1 LGHNT and CDR2 FRNRAP. Method: immunoSEQ multiplex PCR; TCRdb's copy keeps in-frame clones and lacks some. The table includes nearly 400,000 clones, about 89% detected once. The TCR sequence derives from a person aged 18-65 years who received the Ad26.COV2.S COVID-19 vaccine or a placebo. The sequenced sample was peripheral blood, obtained in a trial of Ad26.COV2.S vaccine versus placebo. The genes are TRBV12-5 and TRBJ2-7, with D perhaps TRBD1 (6 bases). CDR3 sequence (DNA): TGTGCTAGTGGTTCCCCAGCCGGGACACAGTCCTACGAGCAGTACTTC. It specifies CASGSPAGTQSYEQYF.